The clone carrying this T cell receptor beta chain was seen ten or more times. Its antigen is unknown. The data belong to a study of CD8+CD57+ T cells in acquired aplastic anemia. The overall study: Average DNA yield from sorted CD4+ and CD8+ cells was about 3 ug. The average read count for CD4+ cells in healthy donors was around 10 million. Study-wide results and limits: In common between the patients and the controls were more than 25 CD8+ CDR3 sequences.

For CDR3 and TCR beta VDJ profiling, genomic DNA was the template used. MiXCR was run by TCRdb on the reads, yielding one entry per CDR3 protein. The sample shows around 150,000 distinct CDR3 sequences, around 41% of them seen only once. The length of the CDR3 is 17 residues. V lost 1 base and J 0 bases, leaving 16 bases between the germline ends. The germline V gene has CDR1 SGHVS and CDR2 FQNEAQ. What was sequenced was sorted CD4+, CD8+, or CD8+CD57+ T cells (not recorded which) from PBMCs. The chain combines TRBV7-8 with TRBJ2-7, with D possibly TRBD2 on 5 matching bases. This receptor was obtained from a human donor in good health, serving as a control. The CDR3 spells CASSLEGFSVGSYEQYF. The CDR3 nucleotides are TGTGCCAGCAGCTTAGAAGGTTTTAGCGTCGGCTCCTACGAGCAGTACTTC.